The source of this T cell receptor (beta chain) is a study of T cell clonality in common variable immunodeficiency. Study-wide findings and caveats: Reportedly, TCR beta sequences from common variable immunodeficiency showed fewer deletions and N-nucleotide insertions.

CDR1 is SEHNR, CDR2 FQNEAQ, per germline (reference sequence). The CDR3 is 15 amino acids. Trimming cost V 5 bases and J 5 bases, with 16 bases left between them. Generated by immunoSEQ multiplex PCR, the TCRdb table keeps only in-frame clones and is missing some. The sample has around 30,000 clones, none seen only once. On this clone: The antigen is not known. The read halts 3 residues ahead of the CDR3 end, with the missing end drawn from the germline J gene.

Each donor provided roughly 4.5 to 9 ml of heparinized whole blood. The sample was peripheral blood mononuclear cells. The gene calls are TRBV7-9 and TRBJ1-5, with D tentatively TRBD1 (6 bases). This TCR was sampled from a human donor with common variable immunodeficiency. The CDR3 is CASSPSDGQHQPQHF. The part of the CDR3 DNA that was read is TGTGCCAGCAGCCCATCGGACGGACAGCATCAGCCC.